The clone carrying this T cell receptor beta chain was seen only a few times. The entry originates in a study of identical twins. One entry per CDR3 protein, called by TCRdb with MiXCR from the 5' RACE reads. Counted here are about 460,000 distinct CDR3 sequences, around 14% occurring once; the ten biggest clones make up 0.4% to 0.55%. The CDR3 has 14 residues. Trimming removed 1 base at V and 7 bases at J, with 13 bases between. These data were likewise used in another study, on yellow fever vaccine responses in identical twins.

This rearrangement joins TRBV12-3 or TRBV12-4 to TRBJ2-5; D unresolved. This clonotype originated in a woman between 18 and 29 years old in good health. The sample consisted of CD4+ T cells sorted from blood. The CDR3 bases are TGTGCCAGCAGTTTAGAGAATAGTAAGGCGACCCAGTACTTC. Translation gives CASSLENSKATQYF.